One and the same sample provided the 4 T cell receptor beta chains below, sequenced in a study of OX40 agonist ivuxolimab in advanced cancers. Generated by immunoSEQ multiplex PCR, the TCRdb table keeps only in-frame clones and is missing some. This table has 10,000 to 13,000 clones, around 80% appearing once. The source material was CD4+ or CD8+ T cells sorted from blood, sampled in a trial of the OX40 agonist ivuxolimab. All receptors derive from an adult with an advanced solid tumor such as melanoma, head and neck, liver or kidney cancer.

V gene TRBV19 combines with J gene TRBJ2-5, with 10 nucleotides matching TRBD1. The J call may be in error: the DNA end matches TRBJ2-7 better. The germline V gene encodes CDR1 LNHDA and CDR2 SQIVND (reference sequence). CDR3 length equals 14 residues. The CDR3 DNA reads as TGTGCCAGTAGTCGGCGGGACAGGGGAGACGAGCAGTACTTC. Translation gives CASSRRDRGDEQYF.

The CDR3 region is CASSIWLGTDTQYF. Written as DNA, the CDR3 is TGTGCCAGTAGTATCTGGCTGGGCACAGATACGCAGTATTTT. V and J are TRBV19 and TRBJ2-3; D gene unclear. The V end was cut by 3 bases, the J end by 1 base, with 8 bases between. Germline lookup yields CDR1 LNHDA and CDR2 SQIVND (reference sequence). The CDR3 contains 14 residues.

The CDR3 sequence is CSARTSSSYEQYF. CDR3 in DNA: TGCAGCGCCCGGACATCGAGCTCCTACGAGCAGTACTTC. The chain is built from TRBV29-1 and TRBJ2-7, with D possibly matching TRBD1 (5 bases). The CDR3 has 13 amino acids. Germline CDR1 SQVTM, CDR2 ANQGSEA. Trimming stripped 7 bases from V and 0 bases from J, with 13 bases between.

With respect to this clone: The identical CDR3 is also encoded by other nucleotide sequences in the sample. The gene calls are TRBV30 and TRBJ2-2, with D possibly matching TRBD2 (6 bases). V shed 5 bases and J shed 7 bases, with 23 bases lying between them. The CDR3 contains 16 residues. CDR1 GTSNPN and CDR2 SVGIG come from the germline V gene (reference sequence). The CDR3 DNA reads TGTGCCTGGGAGATTAGCGGTGGGGGTTGGAACGGGGAGCTGTTTTTT. It translates to CAWEISGGGWNGELFF. The variable domain in full, completed from reference TRBV30 and TRBJ2-2, reads SQTIHQWPATLVQPVGSPLSLECTVEGTSNPNLYWYRQAAGRGLQLLFYSVGIGQISSEVPQNLSASRPQDRQFILSSKKLLLSDSGFYLCAWEISGGGWNGELFFGEGSRLTVL.